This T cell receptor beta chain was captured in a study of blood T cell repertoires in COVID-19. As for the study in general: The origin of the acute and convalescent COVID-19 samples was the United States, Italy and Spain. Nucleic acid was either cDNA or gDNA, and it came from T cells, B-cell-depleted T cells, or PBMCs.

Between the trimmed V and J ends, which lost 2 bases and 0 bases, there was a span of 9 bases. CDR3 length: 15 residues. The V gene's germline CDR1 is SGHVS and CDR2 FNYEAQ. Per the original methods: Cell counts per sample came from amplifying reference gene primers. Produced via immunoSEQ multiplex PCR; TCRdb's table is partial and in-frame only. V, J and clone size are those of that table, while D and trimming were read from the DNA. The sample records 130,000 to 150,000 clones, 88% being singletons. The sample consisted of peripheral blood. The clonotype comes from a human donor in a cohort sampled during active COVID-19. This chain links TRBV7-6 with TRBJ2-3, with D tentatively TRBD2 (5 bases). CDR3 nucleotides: TGTGCCAGCAGCTTAAGAGGGTCTAGCACAGATACGCAGTATTTT. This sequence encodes CASSLRGSSTDTQYF. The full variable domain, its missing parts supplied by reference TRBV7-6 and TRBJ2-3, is GAGVSQSPRYKVTKRGQDVALRCDPISGHVSLYWYRQALGQGPEFLTYFNYEAQQDKSGLPNDRFSAERPEGSISTLTIQRTEQRDSAMYRCASSLRGSSTDTQYFGPGTRLTVL.